The present T cell receptor beta chain was sequenced within a study of T cell repertoires in cytomegalovirus infection. Study summary: Based on public TCR beta signatures, there were indications of CMV infection and of a matching HLA type.

Concerning this clonotype: Its antigen is not identified.

TCRdb processed the reads anew with MiXCR; each CDR3 protein has one entry. This sample yields some 900,000 distinct CDR3 sequences, of which about 30% are seen a single time; roughly 12% belongs to the top ten. Germline V lookup: CDR1 MNHEY, CDR2 SVGAGI. V shed 0 bases and J shed 6 bases, with 9 bases lying between them. CDR3 length: 13 residues. The TCR comes from a human donor in good health (CMV status not recorded). Some clones in this sample may be carry-over from other donors' samples. Material: cultured CD8+ T cells from PBMCs, obtained from culture after CMV antigen stimulation. This chain uses TRBV6-5 with TRBJ2-7; tentative D call: TRBD2 (6 bases). CDR3 sequence: CASSYSGGSEQYF. CDR3 nucleotide sequence: TGTGCCAGCAGTTACTCCGGGGGTAGCGAGCAGTACTTC.